The 9 T cell receptor beta chains listed next were all sequenced from one sample in a study of cytomegalovirus exposure and HLA in healthy donors. This PCR relied on a set of 60 Vbeta primers and 13 Jbeta primers. TCRdb's table, derived via immunoSEQ multiplex PCR, lists solely in-frame clones and lacks some. The sample lists about 140,000 clones; roughly 79% were seen once. Material for sequencing was PBMCs. Source of these receptors: a male donor in good health and CMV-seronegative.

Concerning this clone: At one boundary the junction diverges from the germline segment, which might be a read error. This chain uses TRBV7-3 with TRBJ1-4; 7 nucleotides agree with TRBD1. Per germline, CDR1 SGHTA and CDR2 FQGTGA. The CDR3 has 15 residues. In DNA form, the CDR3 reads TGTGCCAGCAGCCTAACCGGGACAGTGAATGAAAAACTGTTTTTT. It specifies CASSLTGTVNEKLFF.

The chain has TRBV6-5 and TRBJ1-2, with 7 bases identical to TRBD1. This CDR3 spans 16 amino acids. After removal of 0 bases from V and 1 base from J, the junction contained 5 bases not matched to a gene. From germline, CDR1 is MNHEY and CDR2 SVGAGI. This CDR3 reads CASSYSRAGGNYGYTF. The CDR3 nucleotides are TGTGCCAGCAGTTACTCGAGGGCAGGGGGTAACTATGGCTACACCTTC.

This clone has just one count. The rearrangement uses TRBV18 and TRBJ1-3; 10 bases fit TRBD1. The CDR3 has 16 amino acids. The germline CDR1 and CDR2 sequences are KGHSH and LQKENI. V gave up 5 bases and J gave up 6 bases; unmatched junction bases: 10. DNA for the CDR3: TGTGCCAGCTCATCGAAGACCGGGACAGGGGTAAACACCATATATTTT. It codes for CASSSKTGTGVNTIYF.

This clone was picked up a small number of times. The V gene is TRBV4-2, the J gene TRBJ2-5; D possibly corresponds to TRBD1 (6 bases). Between the trimmed V and J ends, which lost 3 bases and 1 base, there was a span of 12 bases. Germline CDR1 LGHNA, CDR2 YNFKEQ. This CDR3 spans 15 amino acids. Here the CDR3 DNA reads TGTGCCAGCAGCCAGTTTACAGGGTCCCAAGAGACCCAGTACTTC. Residues: CASSQFTGSQETQYF.

Of note for this clone: Other DNA variants within this sample encode the same CDR3. V and J are TRBV19 and TRBJ2-6; 8 nucleotides match TRBD1. Germline V gene sequence: CDR1 LNHDA, CDR2 SQIVND (reference sequence). The ends lost 6 bases at V and 2 bases at J; junction bases unmatched: 0. The CDR3 sequence is 14 residues long. The CDR3 loop is CASRDRAGANVLTF. The CDR3 region has the DNA TGTGCCAGTAGGGACAGGGCTGGGGCCAACGTCCTGACTTTC.

This rearrangement joins TRBV14 to TRBJ1-5; tentative D call: TRBD1 (5 bases). The CDR3 runs to 15 residues. V lost 1 base to trimming and J lost 3 bases, with 10 bases between them. Germline CDR1 is SGHDN and CDR2 is FVKESK. The CDR3 region has the DNA TGTGCCAGCAGCCAAGCTGGGGGGATCAATCAGCCCCAGCATTTT. It yields the protein CASSQAGGINQPQHF.

The chain has TRBV30 and TRBJ2-4, with D possibly being TRBD1 (6 bases). The CDR3 length is 16 residues. The V end lost 3 bases, the J end lost 0 bases, and 15 bases lay between the germline ends. The V gene's germline CDR1 is GTSNPN and CDR2 SVGIG (reference sequence). The CDR3 DNA is TGTGCCTGGAGGGCTATGGACAGACTAGCCAAAAACATTCAGTACTTC. Translating gives CAWRAMDRLAKNIQYF.

The chain employs TRBV30 and TRBJ1-4; D possibly corresponds to TRBD1 (5 bases). With 5 bases removed from V and 7 bases from J, the gap between germline ends came to 26 bases. The CDR3 sequence is 17 residues long. In germline, CDR1 is GTSNPN, CDR2 SVGIG (reference sequence). CDR3 DNA: TGTGCCTGGGGGCCCGGGCCGCCCCACGGGGGGGGTGAAAAACTGTTTTTT. This translates into CAWGPGPPHGGGEKLFF.

The rearrangement joins TRBV6-1 to TRBJ1-4, with D uncertain. Germline assignment: CDR1 MNHNS and CDR2 SASEGT. The CDR3 length is 14 residues. V was clipped by 7 bases and J by 4 bases, with 13 bases between them. The CDR3 DNA reads as TGTGCCAGCAACGGAGGGAGCATTAATGAAAAACTGTTTTTT. Translation: CASNGGSINEKLFF.